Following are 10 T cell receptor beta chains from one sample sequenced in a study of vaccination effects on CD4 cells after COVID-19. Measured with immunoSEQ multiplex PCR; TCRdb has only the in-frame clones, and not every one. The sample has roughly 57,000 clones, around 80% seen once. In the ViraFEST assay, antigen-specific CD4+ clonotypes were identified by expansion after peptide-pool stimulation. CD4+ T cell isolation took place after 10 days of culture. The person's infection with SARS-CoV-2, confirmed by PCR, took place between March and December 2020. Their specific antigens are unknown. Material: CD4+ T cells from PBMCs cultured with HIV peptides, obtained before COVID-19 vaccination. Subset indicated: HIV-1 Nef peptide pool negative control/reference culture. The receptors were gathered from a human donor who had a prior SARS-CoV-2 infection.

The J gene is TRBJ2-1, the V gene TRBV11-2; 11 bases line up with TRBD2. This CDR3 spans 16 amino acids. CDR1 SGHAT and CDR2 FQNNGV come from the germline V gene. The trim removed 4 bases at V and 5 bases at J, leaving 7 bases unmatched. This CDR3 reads CASSSRLAGRDNEQFF. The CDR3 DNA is TGTGCCAGCAGCTCGCGACTAGCGGGGAGGGACAATGAGCAGTTCTTC.

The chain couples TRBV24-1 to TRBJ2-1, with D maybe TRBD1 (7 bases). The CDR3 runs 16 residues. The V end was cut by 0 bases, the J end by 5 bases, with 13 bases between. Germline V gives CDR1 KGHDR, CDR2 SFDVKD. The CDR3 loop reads CATSDLTRRGDNEQFF. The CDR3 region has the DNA TGTGCCACCAGTGATTTGACCCGCAGGGGGGACAATGAGCAGTTCTTC.

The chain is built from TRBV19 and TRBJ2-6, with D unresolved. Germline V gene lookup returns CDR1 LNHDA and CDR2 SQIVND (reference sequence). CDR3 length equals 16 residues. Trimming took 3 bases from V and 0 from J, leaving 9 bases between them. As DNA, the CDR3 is TGTGCCAGTAGTATGGGCAGGTACTCTGGGGCCAACGTCCTGACTTTC. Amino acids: CASSMGRYSGANVLTF.

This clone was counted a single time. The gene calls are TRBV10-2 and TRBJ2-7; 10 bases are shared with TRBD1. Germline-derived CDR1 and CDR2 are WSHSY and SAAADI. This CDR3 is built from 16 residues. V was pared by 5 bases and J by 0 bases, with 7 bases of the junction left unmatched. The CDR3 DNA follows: TGCGCCAGCAGTAGACCCGGGACAGGGGCCTCCTACGAGCAGTACTTC. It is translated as CASSRPGTGASYEQYF.

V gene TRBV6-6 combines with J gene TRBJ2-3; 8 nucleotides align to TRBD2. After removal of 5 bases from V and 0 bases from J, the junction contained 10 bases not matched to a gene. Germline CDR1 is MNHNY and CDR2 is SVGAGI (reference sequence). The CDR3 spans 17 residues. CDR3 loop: CASSPPPGGGSTDTQYF. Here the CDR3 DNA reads TGTGCCAGCAGTCCCCCACCTGGCGGGGGGAGCACAGATACGCAGTATTTT.

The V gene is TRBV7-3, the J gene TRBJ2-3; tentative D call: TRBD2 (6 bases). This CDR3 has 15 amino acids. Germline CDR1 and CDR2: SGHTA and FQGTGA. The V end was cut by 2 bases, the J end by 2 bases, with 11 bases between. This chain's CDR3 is CASSLLGLYTDTQYF. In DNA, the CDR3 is TGTGCCAGCAGCTTACTGGGACTCTACACAGATACGCAGTATTTT. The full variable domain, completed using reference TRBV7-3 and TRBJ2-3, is GAGVSQTPSNKVTEKGKYVELRCDPISGHTALYWYRQSLGQGPEFLIYFQGTGAADDSGLPNDRFFAVRPEGSVSTLKIQRTERGDSAVYLCASSLLGLYTDTQYFGPGTRLTVL.

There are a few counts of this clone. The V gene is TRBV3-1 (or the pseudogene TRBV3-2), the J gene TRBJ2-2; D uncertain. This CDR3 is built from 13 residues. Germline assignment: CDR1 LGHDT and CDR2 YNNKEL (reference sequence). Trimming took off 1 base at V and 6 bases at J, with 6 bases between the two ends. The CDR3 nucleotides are TGTGCCAGCAGCCAAGGGCGGCCCGGGGAGCTGTTTTTT. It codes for CASSQGRPGELFF.

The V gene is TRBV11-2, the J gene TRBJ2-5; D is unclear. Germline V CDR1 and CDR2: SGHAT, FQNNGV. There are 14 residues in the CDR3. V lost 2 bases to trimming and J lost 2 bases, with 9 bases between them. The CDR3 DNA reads TGTGCCAGCAGCTTAACTGCAGTACAAGAGACCCAGTACTTC. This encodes CASSLTAVQETQYF.

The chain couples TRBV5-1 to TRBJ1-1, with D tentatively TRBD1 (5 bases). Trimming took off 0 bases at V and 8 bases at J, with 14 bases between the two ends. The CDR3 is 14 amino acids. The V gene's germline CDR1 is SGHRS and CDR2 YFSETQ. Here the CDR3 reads CASSLAVGPGEAFF. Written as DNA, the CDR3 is TGCGCCAGCAGCTTGGCGGTCGGCCCAGGGGAAGCTTTCTTT.

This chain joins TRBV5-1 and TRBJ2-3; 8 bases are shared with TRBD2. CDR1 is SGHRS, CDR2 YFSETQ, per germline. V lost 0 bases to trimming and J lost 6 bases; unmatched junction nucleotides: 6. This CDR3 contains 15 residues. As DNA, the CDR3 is TGCGCCAGCAGCTTGGTGGGACTAGGTACCGATACGCAGTATTTT. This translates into CASSLVGLGTDTQYF.